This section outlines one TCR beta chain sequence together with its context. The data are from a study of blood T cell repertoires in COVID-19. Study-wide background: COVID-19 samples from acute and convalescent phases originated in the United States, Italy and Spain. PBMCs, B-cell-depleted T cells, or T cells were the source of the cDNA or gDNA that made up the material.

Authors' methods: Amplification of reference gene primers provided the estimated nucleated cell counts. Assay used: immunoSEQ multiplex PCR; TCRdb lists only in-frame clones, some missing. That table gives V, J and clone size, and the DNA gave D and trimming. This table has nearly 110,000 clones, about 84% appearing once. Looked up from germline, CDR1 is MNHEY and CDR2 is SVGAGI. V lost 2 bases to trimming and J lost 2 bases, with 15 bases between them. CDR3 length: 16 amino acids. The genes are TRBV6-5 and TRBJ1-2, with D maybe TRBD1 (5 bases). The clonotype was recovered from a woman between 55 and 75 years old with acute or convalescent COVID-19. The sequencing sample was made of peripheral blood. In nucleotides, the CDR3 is TGTGCCAGCAGTTACGCTCAGGGAAAGGGGAACTATGGCTACACCTTC. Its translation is CASSYAQGKGNYGYTF.